One TCR beta chain is described in this entry. Its specificity is not known. V lost 5 bases and J lost 4; bases outside the gene matches: 2. Germline V gene lookup returns CDR1 MNHEY and CDR2 SMNVEV (reference sequence). There are 14 residues in the CDR3. Naive CD4+ cells were CD45RA-selected; the remaining cells were memory. Assay: immunoSEQ multiplex PCR; the TCRdb copy retains only in-frame clones and omits some. The data hold approximately 530,000 clones, with 95% to 96% observed a single time. The record originates from a study of shared clonotypes between healthy human individuals. Study-wide background: Donor ages ranged 18 to 49 years: a couple of women, a few men.

Study results and limitations: Across a handful of donors, naive CD4 shared 5% to 6%, naive CD8 more than 3%, memory CD4 roughly 2.4%, memory CD8 approximately 0.4%. Across subsets, estimated richness was generally greater for naive than for memory populations.

The rearrangement uses TRBV27 and TRBJ1-6, with 7 bases fitting TRBD1. This TCR derives from a woman aged 25-40 years in good health. Sequenced: naive CD4+ T cells sorted from blood. As to subset: CD45RA+ positively selected. The CDR3 nucleotides read TGTGCCAGCAGTGGGACAGCGTATAATTCACCCCTCCACTTT. It encodes CASSGTAYNSPLHF.